Described below is a single T cell receptor beta chain sequence and its context. No antigen is known for it. This record comes from a study of OX40 agonist ivuxolimab in advanced cancers. V dropped 3 bases and J dropped 9 bases, with 18 bases sitting between them. CDR1 is LNHDA and CDR2 is SQIVND in the germline V gene (reference sequence). This CDR3 comprises 14 residues. Regarding the study as a whole: Expanded clones tended on average to be more numerous among CD8+ T cells than CD4+.

Sequencing was performed with immunoSEQ multiplex PCR; in TCRdb, only in-frame clones are kept and a portion is missing. The sample lists 30,000 or so clones, 85% to 95% occurring once. The rearrangement joins TRBV19 to TRBJ2-7; D ambiguous. This specimen consisted of CD4+ or CD8+ T cells sorted from blood, obtained in a trial of the OX40 agonist ivuxolimab. The TCR sequence derives from an adult with an advanced solid tumor such as melanoma, head and neck, liver or kidney cancer. CDR3 in DNA: TGTGCCAGTAGTATTCCAGAACTGAAGAAAGGGCAGTACTTC. As protein: CASSIPELKKGQYF.